This T cell receptor beta chain stems from a study of graft-versus-host responses after intestinal transplantation (dated by TCRdb to the early 2020s). As for the study more broadly: Recipients received multivisceral, liver-intestinal, or isolated intestinal transplants. Every recipient was given anti-thymocyte globulin induction, followed by roughly 3 years of maintenance tacrolimus and steroids. Bulk TCR-beta CDR3 sequencing was used to track graft-versus-host and host-versus-graft alloreactive T cell clones in the graft, circulation and bone marrow after intestinal transplantation. To identify alloreactive clones, pre-transplant mixed lymphocyte reaction products were sequenced and compared with unstimulated pre-transplant donor and recipient T cells. Of the roughly 24 intestinal transplant recipients enrolled in the cohort, one of whom was a retransplant, 3 patients without pretransplant specimens were excluded. A peak of at least 4% donor T cells among recipient peripheral blood mononuclear cells was the definition used for donor T cell macrochimerism. Rather than being sequenced by the commercial service, samples from a few later patients were sequenced in-house on an Illumina MiSeq and processed with MiXCR. Study-wide conclusions, independent of this receptor: Early after transplant, peak levels of circulating GvH clones were found to be associated with declines in HvG clones. The conclusions were limited by the relatively low number and heterogeneity of the intestinal transplant patients. High GvH to HvG T cell clonal ratios were observed in the allografts of patients with donor T cell macrochimerism. GvH clones were detected in recipient bone marrow, and some of these GvH clones were observed earlier in ileal mucosa or blood, consistent with an intestinal mucosal origin.

Preparation of the library involved the immunoSEQ multiplex PCR assay. For most patients, genomic DNA was isolated with the Qiagen DNeasy Blood and Tissue Kit and sent frozen to Adaptive Biotechnologies for TCR sequencing. Adaptive Biotechnologies carried out high-throughput TCR-beta CDR3 sequencing of genomic DNA for most patients. As for the authors' bioinformatics: TCR sequencing data were retrieved from Adaptive's ImmunoSEQ software for more than 15 patients, whereas a few other patients were processed with MiXCR and VDJtools. To correct CD4 versus CD8 sorting errors, any sequence found in both subsets at a frequency ratio below 5:1 was removed. CDR3 nucleotide sequences shared by donor and recipient were removed because the origin of these sequences could not be assigned. At least 2-fold expansion over unstimulated cells and a minimum CFSE-low frequency of 0.002% (template counts) or 0.001% (read counts) were required for clones to be classified as alloreactive. A clone was considered mappable if detected in the sequenced pre-transplant spleen, lymph node, or MLR CFSE-low populations of the donor or recipient. Cumulative frequency of alloreactive clones was calculated as a percentage of all sequences weighted by copy number. TCRdb limited this immuneACCESS table to in-frame rearrangements with V and J called. A share of clones is missing; checked studies link under half to unresolved V genes, and the rest is unexplained. The V and J calls and clone size were taken over from that table, and D and trimming were inferred from the DNA. In this sample the table shows 55,000 to 80,000 clones, around nine tenths of which occur a single time. The ten top clones hold about 1.5% of the sample.

CDR1 and CDR2 were assigned from the germline V gene (reference sequence) as LNHNV and YYDKDF. V has 4 bases trimmed and J has 2 bases trimmed; junction bases matching no gene number 2. Including cysteine and phenylalanine, the CDR3 has 14 amino acids. CDR3 DNA is the only sequence kept; it has 42 bases, read in frame from the first base. Explained via the paper, the time point label denotes: cells obtained before transplantation from donor or recipient. CD3+CD4+ and CD3+CD8+ populations were FACS-sorted from unstimulated pre-transplant donor and recipient cells taken from spleen or lymph nodes. Comment on this clone: No cognate antigen has been identified for it. Base qualities are not at hand, and no much larger clone is one base apart.

The V gene is TRBV15 and the J gene is TRBJ1-1; 9 of the junction bases match TRBD1. The sequenced sample was unstimulated CD8+ T cells sorted from spleen or lymph node cells, obtained before transplant. This TCR was sampled from a human donor who was the organ donor for an intestinal transplant. The base sequence is TGTGCCACCAGCACGGGACAGGGCAACACTGAAGCTTTCTTT. Translated, it reads CATSTGQGNTEAFF.